This entry features one TCR beta chain sequence. Its antigen is not identified. These data come from a study of early stage breast cancer tumors. Study-wide context: Most invasive tumors, about 80% of the 16, were ER+/PR+/HER2-.

Method: immunoSEQ multiplex PCR; TCRdb's copy keeps in-frame clones and lacks some. The sample includes 65,000 to 75,000 clones, around 80% of them seen just once. Findings of the study overall: Tumors had approximately 2.5-fold higher T cell density and higher clonality than adjacent normal breast tissue.

The germline V gene has CDR1 KGHSH and CDR2 LQKENI. The CDR3 is 13 residues long. V shed 0 bases and J shed 6 bases, with 6 bases lying between them. J is TRBJ2-1 and V is TRBV18; D gene uncertain. Input material: blood. The receptor was derived from a person aged 40 to 49 with breast cancer. CDR3 in amino acids: CASSPPSRNEQFF. DNA of the CDR3: TGTGCCAGCTCACCACCGTCACGCAATGAGCAGTTCTTC. The full variable domain, in which reference TRBV18 and TRBJ2-1 provide the parts outside the CDR3, is NAGVMQNPRHLVRRRGQEARLRCSPMKGHSHVYWYRQLPEEGLKFMVYLQKENIIDESGMPKERFSAEFPKEGPSILRIQQVVRGDSAAYFCASSPPSRNEQFFGPGTRLTVL.